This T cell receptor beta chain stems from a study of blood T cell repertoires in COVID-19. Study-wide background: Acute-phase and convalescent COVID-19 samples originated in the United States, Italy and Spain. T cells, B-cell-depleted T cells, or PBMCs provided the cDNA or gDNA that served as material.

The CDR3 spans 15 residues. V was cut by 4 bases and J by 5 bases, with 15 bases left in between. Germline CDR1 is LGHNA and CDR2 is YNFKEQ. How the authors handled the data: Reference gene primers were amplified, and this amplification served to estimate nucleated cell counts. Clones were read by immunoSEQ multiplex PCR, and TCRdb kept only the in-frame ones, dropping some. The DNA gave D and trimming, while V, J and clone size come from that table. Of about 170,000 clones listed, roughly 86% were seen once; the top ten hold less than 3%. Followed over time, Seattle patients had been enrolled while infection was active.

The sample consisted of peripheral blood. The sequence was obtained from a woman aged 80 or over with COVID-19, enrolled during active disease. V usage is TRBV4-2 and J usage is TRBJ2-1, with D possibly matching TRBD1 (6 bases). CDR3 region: CASSPGQIGDNEQFF. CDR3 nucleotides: TGTGCCAGCAGCCCCGGACAGATAGGGGACAATGAGCAGTTCTTC.